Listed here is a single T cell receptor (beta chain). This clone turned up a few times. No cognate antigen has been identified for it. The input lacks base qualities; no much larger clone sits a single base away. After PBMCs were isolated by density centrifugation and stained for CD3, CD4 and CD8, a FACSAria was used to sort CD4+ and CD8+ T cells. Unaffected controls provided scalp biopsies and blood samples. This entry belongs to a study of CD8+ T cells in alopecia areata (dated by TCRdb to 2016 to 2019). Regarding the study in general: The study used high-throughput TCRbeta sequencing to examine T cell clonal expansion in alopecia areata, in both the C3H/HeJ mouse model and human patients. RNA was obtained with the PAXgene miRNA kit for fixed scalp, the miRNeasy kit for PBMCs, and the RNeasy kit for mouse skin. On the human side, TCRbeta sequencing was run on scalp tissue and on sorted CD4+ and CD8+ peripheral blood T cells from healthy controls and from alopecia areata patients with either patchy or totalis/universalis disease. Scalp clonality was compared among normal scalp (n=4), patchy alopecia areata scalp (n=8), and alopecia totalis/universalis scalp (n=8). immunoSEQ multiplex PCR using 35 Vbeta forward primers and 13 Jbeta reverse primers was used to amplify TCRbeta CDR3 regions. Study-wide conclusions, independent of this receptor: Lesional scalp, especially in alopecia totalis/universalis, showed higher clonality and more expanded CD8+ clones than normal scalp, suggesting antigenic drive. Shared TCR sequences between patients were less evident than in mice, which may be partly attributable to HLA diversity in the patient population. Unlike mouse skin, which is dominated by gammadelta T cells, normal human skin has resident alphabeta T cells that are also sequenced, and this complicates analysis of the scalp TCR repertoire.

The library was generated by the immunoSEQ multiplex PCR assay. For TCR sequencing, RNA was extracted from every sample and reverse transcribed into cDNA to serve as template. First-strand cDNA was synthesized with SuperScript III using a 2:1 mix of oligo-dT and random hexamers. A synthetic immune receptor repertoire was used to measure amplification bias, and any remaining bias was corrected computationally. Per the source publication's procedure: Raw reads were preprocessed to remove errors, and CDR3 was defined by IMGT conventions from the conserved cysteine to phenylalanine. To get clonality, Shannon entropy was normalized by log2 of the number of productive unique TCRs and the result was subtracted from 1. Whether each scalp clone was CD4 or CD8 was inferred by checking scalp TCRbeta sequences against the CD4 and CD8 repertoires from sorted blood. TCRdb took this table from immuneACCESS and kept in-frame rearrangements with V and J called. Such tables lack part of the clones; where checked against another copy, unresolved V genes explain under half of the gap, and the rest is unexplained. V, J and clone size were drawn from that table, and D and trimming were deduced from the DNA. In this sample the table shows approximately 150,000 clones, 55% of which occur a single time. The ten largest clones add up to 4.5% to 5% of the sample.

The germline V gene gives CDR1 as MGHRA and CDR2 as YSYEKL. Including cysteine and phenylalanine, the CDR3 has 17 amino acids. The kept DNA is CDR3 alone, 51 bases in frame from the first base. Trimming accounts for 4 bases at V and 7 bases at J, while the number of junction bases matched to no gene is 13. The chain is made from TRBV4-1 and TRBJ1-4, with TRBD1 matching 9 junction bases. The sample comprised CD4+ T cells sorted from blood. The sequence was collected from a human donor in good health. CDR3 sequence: CASSRSREGQGGEKLFF. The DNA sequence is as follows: TGCGCCAGCAGCCGCTCCCGTGAGGGACAGGGCGGTGAAAAACTGTTTTTT.